This TCR beta chain was identified during a study of CD8+ T cells in alopecia areata. Turning to the study itself: Treated patients were given oral tofacitinib, which was dosed at 5 to 10 mg twice daily.

Of note for this clone: Its antigen remains unidentified.

Germline CDR1 and CDR2: SGHDN and FVKESK. The CDR3 is made up of 14 amino acids. V lost 4 bases, J lost 9 bases, and 19 bases lay in between. Extraction and reverse transcription of RNA yielded cDNA as the sequencing template. Profiling relied on immunoSEQ multiplex PCR, and the TCRdb table lists in-frame clones only, not all of them. The sample shows 150,000 to 160,000 clones, around half of them seen only once. General study findings and limits: Clonality in lesional scalp, especially alopecia totalis/universalis, exceeded that of normal scalp. With patients, TCR sharing proved less clear than in mice, a difference possibly related to HLA.

It was from PBMCs that CD4+ and CD8+ T cells were sorted. This sequence originates from a human donor with alopecia areata. J is TRBJ2-7 and V is TRBV14, with D unclear. Material: CD8+ T cells sorted from blood, obtained at week 0. CDR3 bases: TGTGCCAGCAGCCTGGAAATCACGGCTACGGGGCAGTACTTC. Residues: CASSLEITATGQYF.